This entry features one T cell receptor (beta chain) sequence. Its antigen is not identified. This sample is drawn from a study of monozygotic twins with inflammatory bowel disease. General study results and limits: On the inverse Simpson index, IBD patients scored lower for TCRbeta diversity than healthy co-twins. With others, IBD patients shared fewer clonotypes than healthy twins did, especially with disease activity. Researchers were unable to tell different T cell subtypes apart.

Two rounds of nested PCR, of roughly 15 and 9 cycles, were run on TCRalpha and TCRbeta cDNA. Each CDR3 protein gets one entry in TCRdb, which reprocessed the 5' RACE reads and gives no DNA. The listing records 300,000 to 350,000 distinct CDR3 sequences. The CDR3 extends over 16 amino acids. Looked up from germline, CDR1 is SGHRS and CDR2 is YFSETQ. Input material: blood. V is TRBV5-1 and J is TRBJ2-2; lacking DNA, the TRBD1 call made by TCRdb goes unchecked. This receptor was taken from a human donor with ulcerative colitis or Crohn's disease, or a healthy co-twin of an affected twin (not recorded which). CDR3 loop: CASSLGDRGNTGELFF. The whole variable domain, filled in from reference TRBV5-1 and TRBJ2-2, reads KAGVTQTPRYLIKTRGQQVTLSCSPISGHRSVSWYQQTPGQGLQFLFEYFSETQRNKGNFPGRFSGRQFSNSRSEMNVSTLELGDSALYLCASSLGDRGNTGELFFGEGSRLTVL.